This record covers a single TCR beta chain. The data were obtained in a study of T cells in Graves' hyperthyroidism and ophthalmopathy. The germline gives CDR1 MNHEY, CDR2 SMNVEV (reference sequence). This CDR3 comprises 16 residues. Trimming took off 3 bases at V and 8 bases at J, with 19 bases between the two ends. The investigators amplified TCR beta CDR3 regions from RNA transcripts. With the HTBI primer set, the TCR CDR3 went through a first round of RT-PCR. Using its own MiXCR run on the multiplex PCR reads, TCRdb lists one record per CDR3 protein. Among around 350,000 distinct CDR3 sequences listed, about 18% were seen once. Patients with uncontrolled infections, other autoimmune diseases, pregnancy or lactation were excluded. Diagnosis rested on symptoms, serum thyroxine and TRAb, thyroid ultrasound, and orbital computed tomography.

Sequenced input: blood. The TCR sequence derives from a woman aged 25 to 39 with Graves' hyperthyroidism that later progressed to Graves' ophthalmopathy. The J gene is TRBJ1-4, the V gene TRBV27, with no clear D. The CDR3 region is CASSFHRAEIGEKLFF. For the CDR3, the DNA is TGTGCCAGCAGTTTCCACCGGGCGGAAATAGGGGAAAAACTGTTTTTT.